These 2 T cell receptor beta chains originate from one sample sequenced in a study of Graves' ophthalmopathy and Graves' hyperthyroidism. RNA transcripts provided the template for amplifying TCR beta CDR3 regions. RT-PCR was first run with HTBI primers, then multiplex PCR in a second round. TCRdb reprocessed the multiplex PCR reads via MiXCR and lists one record per CDR3 protein. This sample has some 410,000 distinct CDR3 sequences, with over 20% found just once. The sequencing sample was made of peripheral blood. The receptor set was obtained from a woman aged 18-30 years with stable Graves' hyperthyroidism.

The chain has TRBV27 and TRBJ2-2, with no clear D. The CDR3 runs 15 residues. Trimming took 7 bases from V and 2 from J, leaving 14 bases between them. Germline V CDR1 and CDR2: MNHEY, SMNVEV (reference sequence). The CDR3 region has the DNA TGTGCCAGCATGAGTTTCCTCCTAAACACCGGGGAGCTGTTTTTT. Translated: CASMSFLLNTGELFF.

At least ten counts were recorded for this clonotype. The rearrangement uses TRBV6-2 or TRBV6-3 and TRBJ2-7, with 8 bases aligning to TRBD2. The CDR3 has 13 residues. CDR1 is MNHEY, CDR2 SVGEGT, per germline. Losses at the gene ends were 7 bases for V and 7 bases for J; bases not matched to a gene: 9. The CDR3 loop reads CASIQGGGLEQYF. CDR3 nucleotide sequence: TGTGCCAGCATACAAGGCGGGGGGCTGGAGCAGTACTTC.